This TCR beta chain was observed in a study of blood T cell repertoires in COVID-19. Study summary: Samples came from the United States, Italy and Spain, spanning acute and convalescent COVID-19.

Recruits, aged roughly 18 to 95 years, lived in 24 US areas. Two negative PCRs, clearance, or symptom resolution were required of recovered Cohort 3 donors. Some clones are missing from TCRdb's copy, which holds only in-frame ones; the method was immunoSEQ multiplex PCR. The sample records about 300,000 clones, roughly 85% being singletons. The CDR3 is 15 amino acids. The ends were cut back, 3 bases at V and 4 bases at J, with 12 bases in the middle. Looked up from germline, CDR1 is MDHEN and CDR2 is SYDVKM. What was sequenced was PBMCs or T cells enriched from blood (not recorded which). This receptor was taken from a woman aged 25-40 years who had recovered from COVID-19. The genes are TRBV28 and TRBJ1-4; D gene uncertain. The CDR3 reads CASSLRGANNEKLFF. CDR3 nucleotide sequence: TGTGCCAGCAGTTTGAGAGGAGCTAATAATGAAAAACTGTTTTTT.